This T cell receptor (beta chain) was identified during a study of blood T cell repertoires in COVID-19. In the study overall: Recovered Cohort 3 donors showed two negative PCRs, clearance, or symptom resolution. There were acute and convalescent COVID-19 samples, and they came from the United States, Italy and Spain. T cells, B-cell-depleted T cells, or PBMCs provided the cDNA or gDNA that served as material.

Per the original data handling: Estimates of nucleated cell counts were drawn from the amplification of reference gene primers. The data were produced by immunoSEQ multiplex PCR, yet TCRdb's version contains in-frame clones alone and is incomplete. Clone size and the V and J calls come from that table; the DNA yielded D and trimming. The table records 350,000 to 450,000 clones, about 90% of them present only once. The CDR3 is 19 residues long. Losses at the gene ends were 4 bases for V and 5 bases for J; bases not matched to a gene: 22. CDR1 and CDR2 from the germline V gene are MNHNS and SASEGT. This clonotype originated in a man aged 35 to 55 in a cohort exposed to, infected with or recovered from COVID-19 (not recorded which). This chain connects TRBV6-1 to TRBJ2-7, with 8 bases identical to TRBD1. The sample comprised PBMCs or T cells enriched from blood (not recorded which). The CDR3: CASSATNTILWTGRNEQYF. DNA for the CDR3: TGTGCCAGCAGTGCTACGAATACCATCCTCTGGACAGGGAGGAACGAGCAGTACTTC.